This T cell receptor (beta chain) was identified during a study of T cells in Graves' hyperthyroidism and ophthalmopathy. The table lists this clonotype with a few counts. Researchers amplified the TCR beta CDR3 regions from RNA transcripts. Using the HTBI primer set, a first-round RT-PCR was run on the TCR CDR3. TCRdb analysed the multiplex PCR reads with MiXCR anew, one entry per CDR3 protein. The repertoire includes about 480,000 distinct CDR3 sequences, approximately 14% of them detected once, and around 17% sits in the top ten. The CDR3 totals 11 residues. Germline lookup yields CDR1 SGHKS and CDR2 YYEKEE (reference sequence). The V gene lost 4 bases and the J gene lost 14 bases, with 13 bases spanning the gap.

The rearrangement uses TRBV5-5 and TRBJ2-1; tentatively, D is TRBD1 (5 bases). The receptor comes from a woman aged 18 to 35 with Graves' hyperthyroidism. What was sequenced was blood. This CDR3 is CASSLGVAEFF. The CDR3 coding sequence is TGTGCCAGCAGCCTAGGGGTTGCGGAGTTCTTC.